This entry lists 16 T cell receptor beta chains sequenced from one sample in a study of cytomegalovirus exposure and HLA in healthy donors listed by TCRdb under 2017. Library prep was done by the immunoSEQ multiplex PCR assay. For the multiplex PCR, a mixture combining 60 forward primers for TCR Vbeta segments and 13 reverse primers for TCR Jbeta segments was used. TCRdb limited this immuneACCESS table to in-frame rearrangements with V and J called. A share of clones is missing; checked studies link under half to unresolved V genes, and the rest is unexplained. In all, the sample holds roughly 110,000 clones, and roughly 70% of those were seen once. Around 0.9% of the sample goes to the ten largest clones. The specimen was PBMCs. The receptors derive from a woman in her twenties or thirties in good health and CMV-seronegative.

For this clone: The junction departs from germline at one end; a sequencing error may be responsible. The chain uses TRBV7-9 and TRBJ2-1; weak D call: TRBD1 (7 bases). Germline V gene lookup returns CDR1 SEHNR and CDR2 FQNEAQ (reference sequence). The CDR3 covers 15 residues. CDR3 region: CSSSLGQGGINEQFF. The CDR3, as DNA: TGTTCCAGCAGCTTAGGGCAGGGGGGAATCAATGAGCAGTTCTTC.

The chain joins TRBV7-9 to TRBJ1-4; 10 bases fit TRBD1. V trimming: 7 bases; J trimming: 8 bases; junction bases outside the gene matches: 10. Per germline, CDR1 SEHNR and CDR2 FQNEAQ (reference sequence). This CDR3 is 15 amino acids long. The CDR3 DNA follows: TGTGCCAGCAACCTAGCGGGGACAGGGGACGAAAAACTGTTTTTT. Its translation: CASNLAGTGDEKLFF.

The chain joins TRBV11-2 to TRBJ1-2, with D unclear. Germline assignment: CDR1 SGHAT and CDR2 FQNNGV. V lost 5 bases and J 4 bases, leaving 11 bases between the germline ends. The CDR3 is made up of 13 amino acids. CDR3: CASSQTQFYGYTF. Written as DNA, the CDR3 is TGTGCCAGCAGCCAGACACAGTTCTATGGCTACACCTTC.

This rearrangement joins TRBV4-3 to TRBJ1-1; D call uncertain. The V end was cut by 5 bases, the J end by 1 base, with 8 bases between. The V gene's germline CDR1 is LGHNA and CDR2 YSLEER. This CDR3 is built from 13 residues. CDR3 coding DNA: TGCGCCAGCAGCAAGTACTCGAACACTGAAGCTTTCTTT. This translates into CASSKYSNTEAFF.

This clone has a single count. The CDR3 DNA is TGCGCCAGCAGCCAAGATGTCAGGGCCTTAACCAATGAGCAGTTCTTC. Protein sequence: CASSQDVRALTNEQFF. The chain has TRBV4-3 and TRBJ2-1; possible D gene TRBD1, 5 bases. V dropped 0 bases and J dropped 6 bases, with 15 bases sitting between them. Germline V CDR1 and CDR2: LGHNA, YSLEER. The CDR3 extends over 16 amino acids.

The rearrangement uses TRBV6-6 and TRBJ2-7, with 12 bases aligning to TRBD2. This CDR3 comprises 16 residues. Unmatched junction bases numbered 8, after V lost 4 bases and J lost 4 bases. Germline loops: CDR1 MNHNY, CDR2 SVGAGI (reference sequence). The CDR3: CASSSRLAGEMYEQYF. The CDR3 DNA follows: TGTGCCAGCAGTTCTCGACTAGCGGGAGAGATGTACGAGCAGTACTTC.

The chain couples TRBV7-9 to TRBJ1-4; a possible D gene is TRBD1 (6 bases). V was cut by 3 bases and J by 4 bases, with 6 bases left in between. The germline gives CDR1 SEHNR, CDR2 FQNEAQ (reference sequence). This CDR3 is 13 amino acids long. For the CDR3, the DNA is TGTGCCAGCAGCTTGGACAGTAATGAAAAACTGTTTTTT. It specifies CASSLDSNEKLFF.

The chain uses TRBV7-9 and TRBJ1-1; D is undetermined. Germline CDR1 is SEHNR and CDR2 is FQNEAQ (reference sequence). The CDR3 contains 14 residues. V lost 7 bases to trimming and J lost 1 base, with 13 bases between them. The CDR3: CASTLAQTNTEAFF. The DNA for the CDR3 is TGTGCCAGCACTCTTGCACAAACGAACACTGAAGCTTTCTTT.

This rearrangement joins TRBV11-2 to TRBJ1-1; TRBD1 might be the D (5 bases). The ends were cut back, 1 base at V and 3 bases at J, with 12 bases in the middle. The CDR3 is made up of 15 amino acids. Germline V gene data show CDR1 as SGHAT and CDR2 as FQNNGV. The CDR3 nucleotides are TGTGCCAGCAGCTTAGGGCATGTAGGGGACACTGAAGCTTTCTTT. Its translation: CASSLGHVGDTEAFF.

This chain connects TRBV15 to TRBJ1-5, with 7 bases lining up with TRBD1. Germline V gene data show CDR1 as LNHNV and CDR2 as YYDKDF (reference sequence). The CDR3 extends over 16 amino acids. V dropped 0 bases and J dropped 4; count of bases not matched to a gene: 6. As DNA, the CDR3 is TGTGCCACCAGCAGAGAAGTCGGGACAGTTAATCAGCCCCAGCATTTT. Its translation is CATSREVGTVNQPQHF.

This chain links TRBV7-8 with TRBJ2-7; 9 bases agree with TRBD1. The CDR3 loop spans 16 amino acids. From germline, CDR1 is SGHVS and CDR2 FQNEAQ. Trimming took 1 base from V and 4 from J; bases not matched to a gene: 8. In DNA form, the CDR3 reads TGTGCCAGCAGCTTAGTGCGGGACAGGGTCTCGTACGAGCAGTACTTC. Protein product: CASSLVRDRVSYEQYF.

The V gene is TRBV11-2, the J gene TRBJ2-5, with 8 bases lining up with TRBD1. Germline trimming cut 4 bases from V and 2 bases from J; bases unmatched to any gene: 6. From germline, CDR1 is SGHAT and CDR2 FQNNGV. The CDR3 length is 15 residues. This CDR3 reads CASSSRDRHQETQYF. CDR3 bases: TGTGCCAGCAGCTCCAGGGACAGGCATCAAGAGACCCAGTACTTC.

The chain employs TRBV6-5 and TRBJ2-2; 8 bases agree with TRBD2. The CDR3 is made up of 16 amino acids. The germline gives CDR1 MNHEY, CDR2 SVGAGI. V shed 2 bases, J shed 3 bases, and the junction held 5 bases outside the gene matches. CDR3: CASSYVRAGDTGELFF. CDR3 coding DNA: TGTGCCAGCAGTTACGTTAGAGCGGGGGACACCGGGGAGCTGTTTTTT.

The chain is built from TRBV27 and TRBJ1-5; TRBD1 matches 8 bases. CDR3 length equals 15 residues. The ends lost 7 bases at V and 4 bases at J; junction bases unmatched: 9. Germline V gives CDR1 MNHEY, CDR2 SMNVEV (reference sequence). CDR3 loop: CASTPGQGENQPQHF. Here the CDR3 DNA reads TGTGCCAGCACTCCCGGACAGGGAGAAAATCAGCCCCAGCATTTT.

CDR3 protein: CASSYHRGGLSEQYF. The DNA for the CDR3 is TGTGCCAGCAGTTACCACAGGGGGGGGCTGAGCGAGCAGTACTTC. The chain is built from TRBV6-5 and TRBJ2-7, with a tentative D call TRBD1 (8 bases). Between the trimmed V and J ends, which lost 2 bases and 6 bases, there was a span of 17 bases. CDR3 size: 15 residues. Per germline, CDR1 MNHEY and CDR2 SVGAGI.

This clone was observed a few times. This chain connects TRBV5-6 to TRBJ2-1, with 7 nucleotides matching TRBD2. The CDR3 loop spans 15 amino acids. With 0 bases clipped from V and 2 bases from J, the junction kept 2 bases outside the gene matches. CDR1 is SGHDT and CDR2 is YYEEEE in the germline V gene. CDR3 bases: TGTGCCAGCAGCTTGGCGGGGGGAACCTACAATGAGCAGTTCTTC. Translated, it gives CASSLAGGTYNEQFF. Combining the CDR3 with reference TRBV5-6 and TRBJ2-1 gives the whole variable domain DAGVTQSPTHLIKTRGQQVTLRCSPKSGHDTVSWYQQALGQGPQFIFQYYEEEERQRGNFPDRFSGHQFPNYSSELNVNALLLGDSALYLCASSLAGGTYNEQFFGPGTRLTVL.